The T cell receptor (beta chain) described here comes from a study of T cell repertoires in cytomegalovirus infection. Study background: Indicated by public TCR beta signatures were CMV infection and matching HLA type. Study results and caveats: Within the response measured ex vivo, HLA-C-restricted CMV-specific TCR beta clonotypes were dominant.

Via MiXCR, TCRdb re-called the reads, giving one row per CDR3 protein. Counted here are some 590,000 distinct CDR3 sequences, 35% to 50% occurring once; the ten biggest clones make up about 48%. Points on this clonotype: No antigen is known for it.

CDR3 length equals 21 residues. V shed 5 bases and J 6 bases; nucleotides not matched to a gene: 26. Germline CDR1 reads SGHVS; CDR2 reads FNYEAQ. V usage is TRBV7-6 and J usage is TRBJ2-2; 8 nucleotides align to TRBD2. Source: cultured PBMCs, taken from culture after CMV antigen stimulation. The receptor was isolated from a human donor in good health (CMV status not recorded). Some clones in this sample may be carry-over from other donors' samples. The CDR3 region is CASSPSAAGTLRPSGPGELFF. As DNA, the CDR3 is TGTGCCAGCAGCCCGTCCGCCGCCGGGACACTGAGGCCTAGCGGGCCCGGGGAGCTGTTTTTT.